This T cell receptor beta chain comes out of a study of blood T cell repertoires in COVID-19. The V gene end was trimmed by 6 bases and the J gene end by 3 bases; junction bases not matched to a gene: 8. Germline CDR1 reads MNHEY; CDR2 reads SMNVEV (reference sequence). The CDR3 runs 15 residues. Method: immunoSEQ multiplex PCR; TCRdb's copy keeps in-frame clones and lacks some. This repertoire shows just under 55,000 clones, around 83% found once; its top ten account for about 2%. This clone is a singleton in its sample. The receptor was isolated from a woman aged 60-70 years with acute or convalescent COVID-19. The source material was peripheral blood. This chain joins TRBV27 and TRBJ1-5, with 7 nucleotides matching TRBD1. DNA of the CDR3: TGTGCCAGCAGCTCCGGGACAGTAATCAATCAGCCCCAGCATTTT. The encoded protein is CASSSGTVINQPQHF.